This paragraph covers one T cell receptor (beta chain) sequence. Its specificity is not known. The data stem from a study of CD8 T cells in ankylosing spondylitis. V shed 6 bases and J shed 2 bases, with 17 bases lying between them. Germline CDR1 and CDR2: SNHLY and FYNNEI. CDR3 length: 15 amino acids. Notes on the study in general: Characteristic, it appeared, of ankylosing spondylitis blood was a TCR beta motif of about eight highly homologous variants. According to the report, clones linked to the disease were significantly enriched in matched synovial fluid samples taken from ankylosing spondylitis patients.

For TCR beta, libraries came from quantitative 5'-RACE with molecular barcodes. TCRdb called the 5' RACE reads again in MiXCR, with one record for every CDR3 protein. This sample has hundreds of thousands of distinct CDR3 sequences, with roughly 17% found just once. Sequencing was performed on blood, either unsorted or a sorted T cell fraction (not recorded which). V gene TRBV2 combines with J gene TRBJ2-7; the D gene could be TRBD1 or TRBD2 (6 bases each). This TCR derives from a male donor with ankylosing spondylitis. CDR3 sequence: CASRPQGLTTYEQYF. DNA of the CDR3: TGTGCCAGCAGACCACAGGGACTGACTACCTACGAGCAGTACTTC.